A single sample is the source of the 8 T cell receptor beta chains below, sequenced in a study of blood T cell repertoires in COVID-19. Some clones are missing from TCRdb's copy, which holds only in-frame ones; the method was immunoSEQ multiplex PCR. The sample consists of 200,000 to 250,000 clones, roughly 86% of them appearing once. Source material: peripheral blood. The source is a woman aged 30 to 39 who had recovered from COVID-19.

The CDR3 here is CAWNPGQGPNEQYF. The CDR3 DNA follows: TGTGCCTGGAACCCGGGACAGGGGCCCAACGAGCAGTACTTC. This chain uses TRBV30 with TRBJ2-7; TRBD1 matches at 10 bases. This CDR3 contains 14 residues. Unmatched junction bases numbered 8, after V lost 4 bases and J lost 5 bases. The germline V gene has CDR1 GTSNPN and CDR2 SVGIG (reference sequence).

The V call is TRBV6-1, the J call TRBJ1-4; 8 bases fit TRBD1. Germline assignment: CDR1 MNHNS and CDR2 SASEGT. The CDR3 spans 16 residues. V was clipped by 4 bases and J by 4 bases; unmatched bases: 8. The CDR3 DNA sequence: TGTGCCAGCAGTGCGGGACTGGGACAGGTTAATGAAAAACTGTTTTTT. Translated: CASSAGLGQVNEKLFF.

This clone was counted only a few times. The V gene is TRBV7-2, the J gene TRBJ2-7, with D unclear. The CDR3 runs 14 residues. Trimming shortened V by 6 bases and J by 6 bases, and 18 bases separated the two germline ends. The germline V gene encodes CDR1 SGHTA and CDR2 FQGNSA. The CDR3 DNA reads TGTGCCAGCAGTCCTTTCGGGTATGTCCGCGAGCAGTACTTC. It yields the protein CASSPFGYVREQYF.

This clone has only a few counts. This sequence joins TRBV7-6 and TRBJ2-3; 13 bases agree with TRBD2. This CDR3 spans 17 amino acids. The V segment lost 4 bases and the J segment 3 bases; nucleotides outside the gene matches: 7. Germline V gene sequence: CDR1 SGHVS, CDR2 FNYEAQ. The CDR3 bases are TGTGCCAGCAGCTCCCTACTAGCGGGGGGGCAAACAGATACGCAGTATTTT. Its protein product is CASSSLLAGGQTDTQYF.

The genes are TRBV5-1 and TRBJ2-3; no clear D gene. CDR1 SGHRS and CDR2 YFSETQ come from the germline V gene. The CDR3 spans 14 residues. Trimming pared 2 bases from V and 2 bases from J, leaving 9 bases between. The CDR3 region is CASSFSGPTDTQYF. CDR3 nucleotide sequence: TGCGCCAGCAGCTTTTCGGGTCCCACAGATACGCAGTATTTT. The full variable domain, rest sourced from reference TRBV5-1 and TRBJ2-3, is KAGVTQTPRYLIKTRGQQVTLSCSPISGHRSVSWYQQTPGQGLQFLFEYFSETQRNKGNFPGRFSGRQFSNSRSEMNVSTLELGDSALYLCASSFSGPTDTQYFGPGTRLTVL.

The rearrangement uses TRBV11-2 and TRBJ2-5, with 13 bases aligning to TRBD2. V lost 4 bases and J lost 1; bases outside the gene matches: 3. This CDR3 spans 16 amino acids. Looked up from germline, CDR1 is SGHAT and CDR2 is FQNNGV. CDR3 protein: CASSWGTSGAQETQYF. CDR3 sequence (DNA): TGTGCCAGCAGCTGGGGGACTAGCGGGGCCCAAGAGACCCAGTACTTC.

The chain has TRBV5-1 and TRBJ2-5, with D perhaps matching TRBD2 (6 bases). CDR1 is SGHRS and CDR2 is YFSETQ in the germline V gene. There are 13 residues in the CDR3. V was trimmed by 5 bases and J by 11 bases, leaving 19 bases between them. The CDR3 bases are TGCGCCAGCAGTGAGGGAGAGGCGGGGTCGCAGTACTTC. Its protein product is CASSEGEAGSQYF.

This clone was recorded only once. The chain uses TRBV4-2 and TRBJ1-2; no definite D call. The V end lost 0 bases, the J end lost 3 bases, and 8 bases lay between the germline ends. The CDR3 covers 14 residues. Germline V lookup: CDR1 LGHNA, CDR2 YNFKEQ. The CDR3 spells CASSQEERDYGYTF. The CDR3 DNA follows: TGTGCCAGCAGCCAAGAAGAACGGGACTATGGCTACACCTTC.